The rows below give T cell receptor beta chains drawn from one sample of a study of blood T cells in healthy people across ages. TCRdb re-called the 5' RACE reads through MiXCR, storing one row per CDR3 protein. The sample contains fewer than 700,000 distinct CDR3 sequences, 40% to 55% of which appear only once. Sequenced input: blood. Receptors originate from a man older than 75 in good health. CDR3s leave out the opening cysteine and the closing phenylalanine or tryptophan. The order of the fields is V gene, CDR3 protein.

>TRBV6-5
ASSYGAGPAYEQY
>TRBV7-2
ASSLTRGGTGTQY
>TRBV12-3/TRBV12-4
ASNPQGAAITEAF
>TRBV6-2/TRBV6-3
ASNPSDRYYNEQF
>TRBV6-6
ATGQGYLNQPQH
>TRBV3-1
ASSRSRTSGGGNEQY
>TRBV7-9
ASSLKQQPQETQY
>TRBV7-2
ASSPLAETYNEQF
>TRBV12-3/TRBV12-4
AGSSAGEQY
>TRBV9
ASSSGRYGYT
>TRBV4-3
ASSLDMGVGNEQF
>TRBV4-2
ASSQNGGGAFGEQF
>TRBV5-8
AGSLDRGLYGYT
>TRBV9
ASSVGQDNYGYT
>TRBV4-1
ASSRRFDRVTEAF
>TRBV7-2
ASSFGGASNYGYT
>TRBV20-1
SARDVSSRETQY
>TRBV3-1
ASSQTREATFAQY
>TRBV29-1
SVEDQGSTDTQY
>TRBV7-2
ASSRTGAPQETQY
>TRBV7-2
ASSLGPFSRSYEQY
>TRBV3-1
ASSERGNSNYGYT
>TRBV20-1
SASSRVETQY
>TRBV6-5
ASSYSRRALNEKLF
>TRBV6-5
ASSYSGASGSYNERY
>TRBV7-7
ASSPTRGRTGELF
>TRBV5-1
ASSPRTNEFYNEQF
>TRBV4-2
ASSQGPGTDYEQY
>TRBV7-9
ASSGRSIYEQY
>TRBV9
ASRVGPGNAVEQY
>TRBV3-1
ASSQVPPMYNSPPH
>TRBV6-2/TRBV6-3
ASSFTGRAF
>TRBV2
ASSEARGWRTEAF
>TRBV6-6
ASSRGQGAGNEQF
>TRBV20-1
SAKNSGTSGSSPDTQY